Listed below are T cell receptor beta chains from one sample, sequenced in a study of identical twins. TCRdb redid the calling of the 5' RACE reads with MiXCR, one entry per CDR3 protein. The table records about 530,000 distinct CDR3 sequences, 20% to 25% of them present only once. Separately, the same data were catalogued under a study of yellow fever vaccine responses in identical twins.

The source material was CD4+ T cells sorted from blood. The receptors stem from a woman in her late teens or twenties in good health. Each CDR3 is given with its conserved first and last residue. The D gene is left open where the match is weak. Rows may omit the clone size; those that give it use once, few, many or a size class.

>TRBJ2-1|.|TRBV28|.
TGTGCCAGCGTATCGCGGCGAGGGCCTACCTACAATGAGCAGTTCTTC
CASVSRRGPTYNEQFF
>TRBJ1-4|.|TRBV29-1|.
TGCAGCGTTGTTAACAGGGACGAAAAACTGTTTTTT
CSVVNRDEKLFF
>TRBJ2-1|.|TRBV6-6|TRBD1
TGTGCCACCAAGACAGGGTCCAATGAGCAGTTCTTC
CATKTGSNEQFF
>TRBJ1-5|.|TRBV28|.
TGTGCCAGCAGTTCCTTCCAAAGTGGCAATCAGCCCCAGCATTTT
CASSSFQSGNQPQHF
>TRBJ2-3|few|TRBV12-3/TRBV12-4|TRBD2
TGTGCCAGCCATCTAGCGGGGGAACACACAGATACGCAGTATTTT
CASHLAGEHTDTQYF
>TRBJ2-1|few|TRBV7-9|TRBD2
TGTGCCAGCAGCTCTCTAGCGGGAGGGCCGGGTGAGCAGTTCTTC
CASSSLAGGPGEQFF
>TRBJ2-1|.|TRBV4-1|.
TGCGCCAGCAGCCAAGATGGCCGGGGCTCCTACAATGAGCAGTTCTTC
CASSQDGRGSYNEQFF
>TRBJ2-2|.|TRBV4-1|.
TGCGCCAGCAGCCAAGAAGGAAGCGGGTGGAACACCGGGGAGCTGTTTTTT
CASSQEGSGWNTGELFF
>TRBJ2-2|.|TRBV4-1|TRBD1
TGCGCCAGCAGCCCGCCGACAGGGAGGAACACCGGGGAGCTGTTTTTT
CASSPPTGRNTGELFF
>TRBJ1-2|few|TRBV5-1|.
TGCGCCAGCAGATCCGGGGGCTATGGCTACACCTTC
CASRSGGYGYTF
>TRBJ2-2|few|TRBV5-5|.
TGTGCCAGCAGCTTGAACAGGGGAGGCGGGGAGCTGTTTTTT
CASSLNRGGGELFF
>TRBJ2-5|.|TRBV4-1|TRBD2
TGCGCCAGCAGCCATTACGGGACTAGCGGGAGGTTCTACCAAGAGACCCAGTACTTC
CASSHYGTSGRFYQETQYF
>TRBJ2-7|few|TRBV29-1|TRBD2
TGCAGCGCAAGGACTAGCGGGAGGCGAGGGAGCTCCTACGAGCAGTACTTC
CSARTSGRRGSSYEQYF
>TRBJ2-2|.|TRBV20-1|.
TGCAGTGGGACTGATCCAACCGGGGAGCTGTTTTTT
CSGTDPTGELFF
>TRBJ1-1|many|TRBV12-3/TRBV12-4|.
TGTGCCAGCAGTTTCCCATCAGGGTTGCCCGAAGCTTTCTTT
CASSFPSGLPEAFF
>TRBJ2-2|few|TRBV6-1|.
TGTGCCAGCAGGACAGGTGTGGCTAGTCGGGGCACCGGGGAGCTGTTTTTT
CASRTGVASRGTGELFF
>TRBJ1-1|.|TRBV12-3/TRBV12-4|.
TGTGCCAGCAGTTTAGCGGTGGGGGCCGGGGTCACTGAAGCTTTCTTT
CASSLAVGAGVTEAFF
>TRBJ2-7|few|TRBV7-8|TRBD2
TGTGCCAGCAGCTTAGTTCTAGCGGGAGACTCCTACGAGCAGTACTTC
CASSLVLAGDSYEQYF
>TRBJ1-4|.|TRBV28|.
TGTGCCAGCTCCCGGGGACTCGAAAAACTGTTTTTT
CASSRGLEKLFF
>TRBJ2-7|few|TRBV18|TRBD2
TGTGCCAGCTCACCACGGCTAGCGGAGGGCTACGAGCAGTACTTC
CASSPRLAEGYEQYF
>TRBJ1-5|.|TRBV7-8|.
TGTGCCAGCAGCGCCGGCAGGGAGATCAATCAGCCCCAGCATTTT
CASSAGREINQPQHF
>TRBJ2-1|few|TRBV7-3|.
TGTGCCAGCAGCTCTCAGCCCCTGTCTGAGCAGTTCTTC
CASSSQPLSEQFF
>TRBJ2-5|.|TRBV7-9|TRBD1
TGTGCCAGCAGCTTTTCGGACAGGGGAGAGACCCAGTACTTC
CASSFSDRGETQYF
>TRBJ2-3|few|TRBV29-1|.
TGCAGCGTTGAAGGAGAGGCCCCGGGGACAGATACGCAGTATTTT
CSVEGEAPGTDTQYF
>TRBJ2-1|few|TRBV5-1|TRBD2
TGCGCCAGCAGCTCCTTTAGCGGGATCTCCTACAATGAGCAGTTCTTC
CASSSFSGISYNEQFF